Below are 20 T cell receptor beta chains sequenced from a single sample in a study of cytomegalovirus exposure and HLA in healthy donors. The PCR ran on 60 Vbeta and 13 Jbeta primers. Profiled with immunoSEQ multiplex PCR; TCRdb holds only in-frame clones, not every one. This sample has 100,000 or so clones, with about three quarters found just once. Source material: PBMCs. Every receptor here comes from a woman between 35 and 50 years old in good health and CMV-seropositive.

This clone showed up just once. CDR3 in amino acids: CASTLQVQTGFGYTF. Written as DNA, the CDR3 is TGTGCCAGCACCCTCCAAGTTCAGACAGGGTTCGGCTACACCTTC. The rearrangement links TRBV6-6 to TRBJ1-2; 7 bases fit TRBD1. This CDR3 spans 15 amino acids. Germline-derived CDR1 and CDR2 are MNHNY and SVGAGI (reference sequence). Germline trimming cut 7 bases from V and 8 bases from J; bases unmatched to any gene: 16.

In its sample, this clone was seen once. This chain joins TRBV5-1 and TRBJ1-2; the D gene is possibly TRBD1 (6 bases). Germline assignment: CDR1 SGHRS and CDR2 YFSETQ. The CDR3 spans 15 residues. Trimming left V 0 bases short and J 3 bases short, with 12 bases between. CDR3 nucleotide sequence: TGCGCCAGCAGCTTGGCTCAGGGGTTTGACTATGGCTACACCTTC. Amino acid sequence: CASSLAQGFDYGYTF.

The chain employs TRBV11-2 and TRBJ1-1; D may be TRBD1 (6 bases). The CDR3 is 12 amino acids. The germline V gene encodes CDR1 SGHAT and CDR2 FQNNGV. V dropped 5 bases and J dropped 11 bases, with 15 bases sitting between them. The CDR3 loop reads CASSPQTGQAFF. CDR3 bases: TGTGCCAGCAGCCCTCAGACAGGCCAGGCTTTCTTT. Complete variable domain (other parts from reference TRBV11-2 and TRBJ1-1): EAGVAQSPRYKIIEKRQSVAFWCNPISGHATLYWYQQILGQGPKLLIQFQNNGVVDDSQLPKDRFSAERLKGVDSTLKIQPAKLEDSAVYLCASSPQTGQAFFGQGTRLTVV.

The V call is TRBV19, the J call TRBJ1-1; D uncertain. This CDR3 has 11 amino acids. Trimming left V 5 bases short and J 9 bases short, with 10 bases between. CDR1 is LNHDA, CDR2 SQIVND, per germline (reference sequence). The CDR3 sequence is CASSLPGKAFF. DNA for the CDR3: TGTGCCAGTAGTTTACCAGGCAAAGCTTTCTTT.

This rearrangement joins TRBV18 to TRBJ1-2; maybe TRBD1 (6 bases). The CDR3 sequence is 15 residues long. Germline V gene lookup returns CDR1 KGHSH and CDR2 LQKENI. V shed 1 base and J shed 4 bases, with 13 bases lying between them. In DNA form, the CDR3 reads TGTGCCAGCTCACCACAGGGGGTTTCGGGCTATGGCTACACCTTC. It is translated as CASSPQGVSGYGYTF.

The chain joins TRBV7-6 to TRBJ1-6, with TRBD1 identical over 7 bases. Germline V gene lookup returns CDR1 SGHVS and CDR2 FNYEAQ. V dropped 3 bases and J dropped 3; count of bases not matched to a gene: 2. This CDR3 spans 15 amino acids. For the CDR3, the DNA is TGTGCCAGCAGCTTTGACAGGGACTATAATTCACCCCTCCACTTT. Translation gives CASSFDRDYNSPLHF.

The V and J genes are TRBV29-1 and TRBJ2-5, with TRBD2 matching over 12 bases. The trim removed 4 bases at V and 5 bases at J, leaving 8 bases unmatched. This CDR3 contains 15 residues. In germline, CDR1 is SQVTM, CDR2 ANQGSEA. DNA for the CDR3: TGCAGCGTTGCGGAGCTAGCGGGGGGGGAGGAGACCCAGTACTTC. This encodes CSVAELAGGEETQYF.

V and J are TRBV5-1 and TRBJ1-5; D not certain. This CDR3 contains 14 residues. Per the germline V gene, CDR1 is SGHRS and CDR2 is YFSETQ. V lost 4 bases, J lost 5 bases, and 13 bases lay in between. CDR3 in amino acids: CASSAEVGDQPQHF. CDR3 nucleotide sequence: TGCGCCAGCAGCGCGGAGGTTGGAGATCAGCCCCAGCATTTT.

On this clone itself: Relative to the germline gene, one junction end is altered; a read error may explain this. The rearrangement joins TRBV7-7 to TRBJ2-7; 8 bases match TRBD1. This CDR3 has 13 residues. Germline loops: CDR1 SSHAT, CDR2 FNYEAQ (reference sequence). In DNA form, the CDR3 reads TGTGCTAGCAGCCGGGGACAGGACTACGAGCAGTACTTC. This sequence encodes CASSRGQDYEQYF. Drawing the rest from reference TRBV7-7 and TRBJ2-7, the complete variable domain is GAGVSQSPRYKVTKRGQDVTLRCDPISSHATLYWYQQALGQGPEFLTYFNYEAQPDKSGLPSDRFSAERPEGSISTLTIQRTEQRDSAMYRCASSRGQDYEQYFGPGTRLTVT.

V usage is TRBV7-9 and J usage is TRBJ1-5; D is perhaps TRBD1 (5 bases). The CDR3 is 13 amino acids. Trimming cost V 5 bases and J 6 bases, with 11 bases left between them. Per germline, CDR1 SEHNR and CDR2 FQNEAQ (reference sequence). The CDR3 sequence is CASSLQGFQPQHF. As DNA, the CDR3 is TGTGCCAGCAGCCTCCAGGGTTTTCAGCCCCAGCATTTT.

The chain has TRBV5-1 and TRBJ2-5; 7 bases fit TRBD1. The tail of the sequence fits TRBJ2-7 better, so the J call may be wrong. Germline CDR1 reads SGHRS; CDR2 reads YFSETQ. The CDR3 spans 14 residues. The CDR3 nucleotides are TGCGCCAGCAGCCAGGGACAGTCCTCCTACGAGCAGTACTTC. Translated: CASSQGQSSYEQYF.

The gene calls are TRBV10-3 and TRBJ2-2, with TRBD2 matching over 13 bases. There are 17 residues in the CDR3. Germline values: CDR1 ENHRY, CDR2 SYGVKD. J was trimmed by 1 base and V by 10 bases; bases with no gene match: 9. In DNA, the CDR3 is TGTGCCACCCAGACTAGCGGGGGGCGGGGGAACACCGGGGAGCTGTTTTTT. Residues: CATQTSGGRGNTGELFF.

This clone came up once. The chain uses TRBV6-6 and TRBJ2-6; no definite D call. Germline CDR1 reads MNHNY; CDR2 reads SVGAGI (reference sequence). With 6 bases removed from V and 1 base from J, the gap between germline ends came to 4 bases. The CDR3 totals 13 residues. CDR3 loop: CASRQSGANVLTF. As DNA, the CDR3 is TGTGCCAGCAGACAGTCTGGGGCCAACGTCCTGACTTTC.

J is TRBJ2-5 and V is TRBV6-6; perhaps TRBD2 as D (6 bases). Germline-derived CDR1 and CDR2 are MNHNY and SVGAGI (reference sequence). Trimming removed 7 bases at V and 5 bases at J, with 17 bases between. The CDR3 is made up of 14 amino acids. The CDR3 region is CASTPGTPTETQYF. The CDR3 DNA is TGTGCCAGCACCCCCGGGACTCCCACGGAGACCCAGTACTTC.

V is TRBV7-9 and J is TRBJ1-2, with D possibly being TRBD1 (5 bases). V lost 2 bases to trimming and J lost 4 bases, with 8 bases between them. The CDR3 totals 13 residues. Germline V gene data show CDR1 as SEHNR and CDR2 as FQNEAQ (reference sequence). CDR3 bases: TGTGCCAGCAGCTTACAGGGTGGCTATGGCTACACCTTC. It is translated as CASSLQGGYGYTF. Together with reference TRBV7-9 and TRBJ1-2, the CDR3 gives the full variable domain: DTGVSQNPRHKITKRGQNVTFRCDPISEHNRLYWYRQTLGQGPEFLTYFQNEAQLEKSRLLSDRFSAERPKGSFSTLEIQRTEQGDSAMYLCASSLQGGYGYTFGSGTRLTVV.

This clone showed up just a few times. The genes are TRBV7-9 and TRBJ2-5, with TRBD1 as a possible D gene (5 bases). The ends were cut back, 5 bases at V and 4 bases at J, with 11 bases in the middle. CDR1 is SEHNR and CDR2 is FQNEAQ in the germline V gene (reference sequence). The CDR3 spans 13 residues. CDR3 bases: TGTGCCAGCAGCGTCAGGGAAGGAGAGACCCAGTACTTC. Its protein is CASSVREGETQYF.

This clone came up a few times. The CDR3 DNA reads TGTGCCAGTAGTACAGAACCACAGACTGAAGCTTTCTTT. It encodes CASSTEPQTEAFF. The chain links TRBV19 to TRBJ1-1; D call uncertain. The CDR3 contains 13 residues. CDR1 is LNHDA and CDR2 is SQIVND in the germline V gene (reference sequence). Trimming pared 4 bases from V and 5 bases from J, leaving 11 bases between.

In nucleotides, the CDR3 is TGTGCCAGCAGGACAGGGGACCCAAGCACTGAAGCTTTCTTT. Protein product: CASRTGDPSTEAFF. The chain combines TRBV9 with TRBJ1-1, with 8 nucleotides matching TRBD1. This CDR3 comprises 14 residues. Germline values: CDR1 SGDLS, CDR2 YYNGEE. The J segment lost 4 bases and the V segment lost 5 bases, leaving 7 bases of the junction unmatched.

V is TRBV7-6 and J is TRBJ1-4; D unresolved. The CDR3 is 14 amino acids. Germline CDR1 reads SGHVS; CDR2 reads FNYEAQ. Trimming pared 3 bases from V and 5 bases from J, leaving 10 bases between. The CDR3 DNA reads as TGTGCCAGCAGCTTGTTCGGAGGGAATGAAAAACTGTTTTTT. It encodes CASSLFGGNEKLFF.

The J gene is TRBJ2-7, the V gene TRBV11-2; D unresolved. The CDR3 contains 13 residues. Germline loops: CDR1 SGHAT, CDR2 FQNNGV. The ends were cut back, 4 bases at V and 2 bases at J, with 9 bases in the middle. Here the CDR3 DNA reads TGTGCCAGCAGCTGGCCAGAAGCCTACGAGCAGTACTTC. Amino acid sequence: CASSWPEAYEQYF.